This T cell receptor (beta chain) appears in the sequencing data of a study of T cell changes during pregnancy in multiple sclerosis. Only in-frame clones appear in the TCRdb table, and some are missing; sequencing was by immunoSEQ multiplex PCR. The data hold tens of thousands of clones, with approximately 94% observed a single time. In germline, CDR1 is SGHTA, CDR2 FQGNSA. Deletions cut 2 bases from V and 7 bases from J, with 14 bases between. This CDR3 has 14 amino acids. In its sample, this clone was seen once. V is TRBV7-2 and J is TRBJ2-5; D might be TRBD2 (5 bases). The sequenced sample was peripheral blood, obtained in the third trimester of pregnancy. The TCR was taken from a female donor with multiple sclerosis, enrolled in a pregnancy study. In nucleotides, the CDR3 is TGTGCCAGCAGCTTATCGTGGACTGGAGGGACCCAGTACTTC. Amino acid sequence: CASSLSWTGGTQYF. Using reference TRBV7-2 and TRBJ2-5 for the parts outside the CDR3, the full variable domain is GAGVSQSPSNKVTEKGKDVELRCDPISGHTALYWYRQSLGQGLEFLIYFQGNSAPDKSGLPSDRFSAERTGGSVSTLTIQRTQQEDSAVYLCASSLSWTGGTQYFGPGTRLLVL.